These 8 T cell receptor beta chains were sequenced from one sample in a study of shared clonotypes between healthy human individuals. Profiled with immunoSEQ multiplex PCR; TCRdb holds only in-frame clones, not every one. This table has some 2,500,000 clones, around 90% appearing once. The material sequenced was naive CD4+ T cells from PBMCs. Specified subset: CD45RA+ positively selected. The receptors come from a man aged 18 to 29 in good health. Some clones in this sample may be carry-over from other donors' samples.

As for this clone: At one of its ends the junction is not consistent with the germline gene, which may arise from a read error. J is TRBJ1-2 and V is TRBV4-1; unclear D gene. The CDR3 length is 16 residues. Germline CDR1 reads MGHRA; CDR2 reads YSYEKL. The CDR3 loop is CASSPSPIRANYGYTF. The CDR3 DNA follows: TGCGCCAGCAGCCCTTCCCCCATTCGGGCTAATTATGGCTACACCTTC.

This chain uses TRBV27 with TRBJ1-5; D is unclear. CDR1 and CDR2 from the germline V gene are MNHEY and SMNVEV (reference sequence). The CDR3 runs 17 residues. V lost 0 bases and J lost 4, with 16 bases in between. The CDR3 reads CASSLSTAGMPNQPQHF. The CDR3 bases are TGTGCCAGCAGTTTATCGACGGCGGGGATGCCAAATCAGCCCCAGCATTTT.

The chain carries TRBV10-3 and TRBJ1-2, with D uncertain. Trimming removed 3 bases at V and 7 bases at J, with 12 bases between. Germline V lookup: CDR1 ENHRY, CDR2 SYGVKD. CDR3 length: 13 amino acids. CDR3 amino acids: CAISDSVPGGYTF. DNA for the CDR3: TGTGCCATCAGTGACTCAGTGCCGGGTGGCTACACCTTC.

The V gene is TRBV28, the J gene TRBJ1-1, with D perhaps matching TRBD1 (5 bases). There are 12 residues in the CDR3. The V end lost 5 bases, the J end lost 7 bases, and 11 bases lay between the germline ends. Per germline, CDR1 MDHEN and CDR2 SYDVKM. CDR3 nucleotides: TGTGCCAGCAGTCCCTTCGGGGGTGAAGCTTTCTTT. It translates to CASSPFGGEAFF. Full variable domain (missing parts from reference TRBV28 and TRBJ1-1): DVKVTQSSRYLVKRTGEKVFLECVQDMDHENMFWYRQDPGLGLRLIYFSYDVKMKEKGDIPEGYSVSREKKERFSLILESASTNQTSMYLCASSPFGGEAFFGQGTRLTVV.

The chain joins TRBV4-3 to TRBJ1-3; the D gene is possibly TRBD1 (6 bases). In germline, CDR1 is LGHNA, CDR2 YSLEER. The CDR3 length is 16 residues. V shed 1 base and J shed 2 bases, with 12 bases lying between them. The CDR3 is CASSQGVQGTGNTIYF. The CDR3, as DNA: TGCGCCAGCAGCCAAGGTGTACAGGGTACTGGAAACACCATATATTTT.

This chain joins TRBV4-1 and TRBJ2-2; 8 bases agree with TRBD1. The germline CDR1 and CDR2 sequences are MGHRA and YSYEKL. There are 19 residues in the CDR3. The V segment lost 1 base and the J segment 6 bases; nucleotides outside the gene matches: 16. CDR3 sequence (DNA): TGCGCCAGCAGCCAAGGGGCCTTTCAGGGGGCAATCGTTCCCGGGGAGCTGTTTTTT. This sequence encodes CASSQGAFQGAIVPGELFF.

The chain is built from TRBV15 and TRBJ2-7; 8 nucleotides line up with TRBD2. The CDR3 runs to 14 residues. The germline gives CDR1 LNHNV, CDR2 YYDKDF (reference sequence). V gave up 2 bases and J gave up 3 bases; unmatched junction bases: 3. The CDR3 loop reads CATSRSGTSYEQYF. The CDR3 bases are TGTGCCACCAGCAGATCCGGGACTAGCTACGAGCAGTACTTC.

The CDR3 DNA follows: TGTGCCAGCAGCCCCGACGGGTCCTACGAGCAGTACTTC. Translation: CASSPDGSYEQYF. The chain carries TRBV21-1 and TRBJ2-7; the D segment call TRBD2 is taken from the table without a DNA check. TRBV21-1 is annotated as a pseudogene. The CDR3 length is 13 residues.